This TCR beta chain was documented in a study of blood T cells in healthy people across ages (dated by TCRdb to about 2015). For context, the study as a whole: In model experiments, template switching captured about one uniquely barcoded TCR beta cDNA molecule for every two T cells. To track age-related changes in TCR beta repertoire diversity, the study relied on deep sequencing normalized with unique cDNA molecular identifiers. Four age groups were formed from the donors: young (average approximately 17 years), middle-aged (approximately 40), aged (approximately 60) and long-lived (more than 75). To avoid experimental bias, donors of different ages were randomly spread across the sequencing lanes. Two additional independent replicas of 1 million unique cDNA reads from the same blood draw were analyzed for two donors (one aged 18 to 30 and one aged 80 or older). On the study overall, not on this receptor specifically: The long-lived group showed more naive CD4+ T cells, fewer expanded clones and increased TCR diversity than the aged group, suggesting age selection. Because donor CMV infection status was unknown, age-related changes in expanded clonotypes were potentially confounded. Bulk unsorted PBMC profiling prevented conclusive comparison of naive and antigen-experienced compartments. The percentage of naive T cells measured by flow cytometry correlated strongly with observed TCR beta diversity. Observed TCR beta diversity per million T cells fell roughly linearly with age, and a significant reduction was already apparent by age roughly 41. Estimates of total diversity from one million sequenced T cells were regarded as lower bounds and underestimates.

The library was obtained by 5' RACE. A second PCR of roughly 7 to 11 cycles was performed with a sample-barcoded 5' primer and a J-beta primer mix. A unique molecular identifier was introduced onto each TCR beta cDNA molecule by a template-switch 5' adaptor carrying 12 random nucleotides. At least 3 million CDR3-containing paired-end reads were obtained from each sample. The Mint cDNA synthesis kit, primed by a TRBC-specific oligonucleotide, was used to synthesize first-strand cDNA from all RNA. Following uracil-DNA glycosylase treatment, all cDNA underwent a first 18-cycle PCR with the universal primers M1SS and BC2_uni_R. In the paper's pipeline: Normalization of each sample was performed by random selection of 1 million high-quality reads, each carrying a distinct molecular identifier. Instead of being binned into consensus sequences, reads with shared molecular identifiers were discarded. CDR3 identification, clonotype clustering and error correction used MiTCR with a Q25 quality threshold and the strictest error-elimination algorithm. A nonparametric unseen species model with Euler transformation was used to estimate lower-bound total TCR beta diversity. TCRdb applied fastp at Q25 and MiXCR to the public reads, then kept only in-frame beta chains. Every CDR3 protein is listed once, alongside the most common genes and DNA of its rows. These V and J calls rely on TCRdb rather than the paper's analysis. The table for this sample lists 1,800,000 or so distinct CDR3 sequences; around 42% of them were counted only once. Roughly 24% of the sample is taken by the ten largest.

This clonotype was detected ten times or more. Its antigen is currently not known. The sample holds no much larger clone one base away, and base qualities are not on file. Donors were about 36 systemically healthy Caucasian individuals from Russia aged roughly 6 to 90 years. Approximately 9.3 milliliters of peripheral blood were collected from each donor into EDTA-treated Vacutainer tubes. PBMCs were isolated by Ficoll-Paque density-gradient centrifugation, with at least 6 million obtained per sample. Total RNA, at least 6 micrograms per sample, was extracted from PBMCs with Trizol reagent. The percentages of naive CD45RAhigh/CD27high T cells were determined by flow cytometry on a PBMC aliquot from every donor. The germline V gene provides CDR1 MDHEN and CDR2 SYDVKM. V and J lose 5 bases and 1 base, and a span of 3 bases separates them. The CDR3 holds 12 amino acids from the cysteine to the phenylalanine. This entry keeps only the CDR3 DNA: 36 bases, framed from base 1.

This sequence uses TRBV28 and TRBJ1-5; no confident D gene assignment can be made. The source material was blood. The receptor was derived from a human donor in good health. The encoded CDR3 is CASSKSNQPQHF. The nucleotides read TGTGCCAGCAGTAAGAGCAATCAGCCCCAGCATTTT.